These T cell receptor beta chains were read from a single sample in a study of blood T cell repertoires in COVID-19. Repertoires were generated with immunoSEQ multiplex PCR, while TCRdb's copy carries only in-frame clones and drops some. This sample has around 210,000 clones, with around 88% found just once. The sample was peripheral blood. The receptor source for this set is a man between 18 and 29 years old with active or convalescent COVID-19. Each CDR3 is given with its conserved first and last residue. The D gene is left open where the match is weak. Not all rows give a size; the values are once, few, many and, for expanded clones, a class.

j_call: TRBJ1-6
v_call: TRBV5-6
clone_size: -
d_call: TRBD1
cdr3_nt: TGTGCCAGCAGCCGTAGATTAACAGGGGATTCACCCCTCCACTTT
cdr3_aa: CASSRRLTGDSPLHF

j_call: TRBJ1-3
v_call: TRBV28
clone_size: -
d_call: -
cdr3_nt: TGTGCCAGCAGTCCGGGTGTCTCTGGAAACACCATATATTTT
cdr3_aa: CASSPGVSGNTIYF

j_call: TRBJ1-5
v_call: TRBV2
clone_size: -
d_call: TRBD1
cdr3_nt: TGTGCCAGCAACCTCTTGGGACAGGGTAATCAGCCCCAGCATTTT
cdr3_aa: CASNLLGQGNQPQHF

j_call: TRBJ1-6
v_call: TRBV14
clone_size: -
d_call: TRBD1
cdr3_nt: TGTGCCAGCAGCCAAGAGACAGGGCATTCACCCCTCCACTTT
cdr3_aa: CASSQETGHSPLHF

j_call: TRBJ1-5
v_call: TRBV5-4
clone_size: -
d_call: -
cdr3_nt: TGTGCCAGCAGCTTGGACAGAAACAATCAGCCCCAGCATTTT
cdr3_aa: CASSLDRNNQPQHF

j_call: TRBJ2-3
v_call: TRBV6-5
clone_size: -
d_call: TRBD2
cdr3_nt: TGTGCCAGTCGAGCGGGAGTGCTCGCAGATACGCAGTATTTT
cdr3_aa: CASRAGVLADTQYF

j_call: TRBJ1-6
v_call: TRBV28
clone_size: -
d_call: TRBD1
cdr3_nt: TGTGCCAGCAGTTCCCCAATTACTTCGGGACAGGGGGCTAATTCACCCCTCCACTTT
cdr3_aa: CASSSPITSGQGANSPLHF

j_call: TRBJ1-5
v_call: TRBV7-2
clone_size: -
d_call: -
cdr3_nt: TGTGCCAGCAGCTTGTACGCAGGAAGCAATCAGCCCCAGCATTTT
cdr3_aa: CASSLYAGSNQPQHF

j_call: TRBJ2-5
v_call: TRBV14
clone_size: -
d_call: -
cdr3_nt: TGTGCCAGCAGCCAAGATTTTACAGGCTTCGGTGGGACCCAGTACTTC
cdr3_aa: CASSQDFTGFGGTQYF

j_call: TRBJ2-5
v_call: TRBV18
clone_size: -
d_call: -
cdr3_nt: TGTGCCAGCTCACCAGGGGCGGGGCAAGAGACCCAGTACTTC
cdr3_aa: CASSPGAGQETQYF

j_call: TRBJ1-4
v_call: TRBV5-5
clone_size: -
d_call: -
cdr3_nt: TGTGCCAGCAGCCCCGGGGCTAATGAAAAACTGTTTTTT
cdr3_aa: CASSPGANEKLFF

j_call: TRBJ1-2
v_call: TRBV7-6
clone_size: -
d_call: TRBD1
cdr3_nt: TGTGCCAGCACTCCCCTAGGGACAGGAGATTATGGCTACACCTTC
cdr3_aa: CASTPLGTGDYGYTF

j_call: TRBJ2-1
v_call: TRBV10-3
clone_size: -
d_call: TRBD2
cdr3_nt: TGTGCCATCACGCTAGCGGAGGGGAATGAGCAGTTCTTC
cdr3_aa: CAITLAEGNEQFF

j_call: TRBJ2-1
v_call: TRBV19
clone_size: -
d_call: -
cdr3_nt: TGTGCCAGTAGTTTCCCAGGGCAGCTCTACAATGAGCAGTTCTTC
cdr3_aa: CASSFPGQLYNEQFF

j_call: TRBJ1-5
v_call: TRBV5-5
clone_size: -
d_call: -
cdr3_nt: TGTGCCAGCAGCTTGGTCTGGGGGCAACAGCCCCAGCATTTT
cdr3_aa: CASSLVWGQQPQHF

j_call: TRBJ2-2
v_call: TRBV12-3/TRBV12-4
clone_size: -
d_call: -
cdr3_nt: TGTGCCAGCAACGAGGGTAGGGGGGGGGAGCTGTTTTTT
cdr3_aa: CASNEGRGGELFF

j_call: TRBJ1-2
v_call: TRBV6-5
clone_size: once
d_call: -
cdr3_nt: TGTGCCAGCAGGGCGAGGGGGATACATGGCTACACCTTC
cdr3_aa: CASRARGIHGYTF

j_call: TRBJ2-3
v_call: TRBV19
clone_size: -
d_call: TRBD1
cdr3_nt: TGTGCCAGTTCTCCGGGACAGGGGACAGATACGCAGTATTTT
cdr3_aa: CASSPGQGTDTQYF

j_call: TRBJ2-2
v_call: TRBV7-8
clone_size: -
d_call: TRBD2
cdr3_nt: TGTGCCAGCAGCCGAAGGGATCTAGCGGGAGAGAACACCGGGGAGCTGTTTTTT
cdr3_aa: CASSRRDLAGENTGELFF

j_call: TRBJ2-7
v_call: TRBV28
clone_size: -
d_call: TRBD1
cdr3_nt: TGTGCCAGCAGCTCGGGACAGAGCTCCTACGAGCAGTACTTC
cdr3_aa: CASSSGQSSYEQYF

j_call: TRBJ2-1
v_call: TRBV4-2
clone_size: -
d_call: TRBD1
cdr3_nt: TGTGCCAGCAGCCAAGATCTTCTGGGACAGACCATCTACAATGAGCAGTTCTTC
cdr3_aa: CASSQDLLGQTIYNEQFF

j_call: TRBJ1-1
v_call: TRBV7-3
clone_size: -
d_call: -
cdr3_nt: TGTGCCAGCAGTATATCTTTGGGGGCGAACACTGAAGCTTTCTTT
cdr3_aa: CASSISLGANTEAFF

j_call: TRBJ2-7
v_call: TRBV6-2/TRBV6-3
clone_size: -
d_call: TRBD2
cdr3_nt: TGTGCCAGCAGTCAGAAGAGACTAGCGGGAGGGCCGTGGGAGCAGTACTTC
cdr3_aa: CASSQKRLAGGPWEQYF

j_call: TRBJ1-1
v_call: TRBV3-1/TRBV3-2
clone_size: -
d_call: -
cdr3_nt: TGTGCCAGCAGCCAAGAAGGGGTCAGAAACACTGAAGCTTTCTTT
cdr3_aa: CASSQEGVRNTEAFF

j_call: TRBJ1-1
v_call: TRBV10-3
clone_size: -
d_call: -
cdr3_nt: TGTGCCATCAGTGACTCAGTGAACACTGAAGCTTTCTTT
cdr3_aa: CAISDSVNTEAFF

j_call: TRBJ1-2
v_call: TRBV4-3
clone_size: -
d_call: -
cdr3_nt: TGCGCCAGCAGCCAAGAGGTTCGGGGGGCGTGGGCCTATGGCTACACCTTC
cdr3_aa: CASSQEVRGAWAYGYTF

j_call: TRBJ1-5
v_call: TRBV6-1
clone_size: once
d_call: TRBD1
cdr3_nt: TGTGCCAGCAGTGATACCCCCGGGACAGGGTTTCAGCCCCAGCATTTT
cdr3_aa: CASSDTPGTGFQPQHF

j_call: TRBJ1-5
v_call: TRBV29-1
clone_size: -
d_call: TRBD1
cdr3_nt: TGCAGCGTTCGGACAGGGGTCGGTCAGCCCCAGCATTTT
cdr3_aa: CSVRTGVGQPQHF

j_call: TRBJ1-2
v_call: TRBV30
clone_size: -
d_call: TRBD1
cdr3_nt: TGTGCCTGGAGTAGGACAGGGCCGTTAAGTGATGGCTACACCTTC
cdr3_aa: CAWSRTGPLSDGYTF

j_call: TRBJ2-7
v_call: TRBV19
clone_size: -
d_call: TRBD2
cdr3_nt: TGTGCCAGTAGTACGGGACTAGCGGGGGTCTACGAGCAGTACTTC
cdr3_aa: CASSTGLAGVYEQYF

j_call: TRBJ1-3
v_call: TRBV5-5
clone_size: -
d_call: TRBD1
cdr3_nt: TGTGCCAGCTCGACCTCCCGGGACAGCAGGCTAGAAAACACCATATATTTT
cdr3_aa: CASSTSRDSRLENTIYF

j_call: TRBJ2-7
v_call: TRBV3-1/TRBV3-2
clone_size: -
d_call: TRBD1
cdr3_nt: TGTGCCAGCAGCCGGACAGGGTTCTACGAGCAGTACTTC
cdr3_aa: CASSRTGFYEQYF

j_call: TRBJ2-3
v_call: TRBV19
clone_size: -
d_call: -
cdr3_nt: TGTGCCAGTAGTATTATTGGGGCTAGCACAGATACGCAGTATTTT
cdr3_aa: CASSIIGASTDTQYF

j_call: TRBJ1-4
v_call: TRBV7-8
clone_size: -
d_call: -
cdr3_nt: TGTGCCAGCAGCTTAGAACGGTCGGGACTGTTTAATGAAAAACTGTTTTTT
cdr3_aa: CASSLERSGLFNEKLFF

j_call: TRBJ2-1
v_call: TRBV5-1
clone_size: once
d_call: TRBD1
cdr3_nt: TGCGCCAGCAGCGCGGACAGGGGGTCCTACAATGAGCAGTTCTTC
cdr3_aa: CASSADRGSYNEQFF

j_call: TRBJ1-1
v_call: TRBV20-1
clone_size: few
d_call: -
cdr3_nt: TGCAGTGCTAGTCGGAACACTGAAGCTTTCTTT
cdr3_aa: CSASRNTEAFF

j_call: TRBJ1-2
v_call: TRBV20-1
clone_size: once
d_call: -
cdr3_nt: TGCAGTGCTAGTAATATTTTGAGTCGAGTCCATAACTATGGCTACACCTTC
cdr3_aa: CSASNILSRVHNYGYTF

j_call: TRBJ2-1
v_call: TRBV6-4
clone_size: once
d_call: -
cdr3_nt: TGTGCCAGCAGCTCAAGCGGTAACTCCTACAATGAGCAGTTCTTC
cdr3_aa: CASSSSGNSYNEQFF

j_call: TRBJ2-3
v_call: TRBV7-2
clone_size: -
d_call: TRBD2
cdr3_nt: TGTGCCAGCAGCAAAAATACCGGGACTAGCGGGAGGTTCTCAGATACGCAGTATTTT
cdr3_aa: CASSKNTGTSGRFSDTQYF

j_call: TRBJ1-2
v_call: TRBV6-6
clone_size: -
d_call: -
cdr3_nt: TGTGCCAGCAGTTACTCTCAGGGAGGTGATGGCTACACCTTC
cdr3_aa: CASSYSQGGDGYTF